What follows are 29 T cell receptor beta chains derived from one specimen sequenced in a study of T cell clonality in common variable immunodeficiency. Repertoires were generated with immunoSEQ multiplex PCR, while TCRdb's copy carries only in-frame clones and drops some. This sample carries roughly 40,000 clones, none of them present only once. Overall study results and limits: Fewer deletions and N-nucleotide insertions were reportedly seen in common variable immunodeficiency TCR beta sequences.

No antigen has been assigned to these receptors. Material: peripheral blood mononuclear cells. The source of these receptors is a human donor with common variable immunodeficiency.

This clone has only a few counts. The read ends 3 residues early relative to the CDR3; the germline J gene fills the gap. The chain is built from TRBV2 and TRBJ1-2, with 8 bases fitting TRBD1. The J segment lost 0 bases and the V segment lost 6 bases, leaving 3 bases of the junction unmatched. The CDR3 runs 14 residues. Looked up from germline, CDR1 is SNHLY and CDR2 is FYNNEI. The CDR3 region is CASSSGGPNYGYTF. Partial CDR3 DNA: TGTGCCAGCAGCTCAGGGGGCCCTAACTATGGC.

A note on this clone: A read error may account for a junction end that differs from germline. The CDR3 is cut off 3 residues early in the read; its end comes from the germline J gene. The genes are TRBV7-9 and TRBJ1-5, with 7 nucleotides matching TRBD1. There are 13 residues in the CDR3. Looked up from germline, CDR1 is SEHNR and CDR2 is FQNEAQ (reference sequence). CDR3 region: CSSSQDRNQPQHF. The covered CDR3 bases are TGTTCCAGCAGTCAGGACAGGAATCAGCCC.

This clone was recorded a few times. The read ends 3 residues early relative to the CDR3; the germline J gene fills the gap. The chain links TRBV2 to TRBJ2-7; TRBD1 matches at 12 bases. The ends lost 4 bases at V and 4 bases at J; junction bases unmatched: 5. CDR1 is SNHLY and CDR2 is FYNNEI in the germline V gene. This CDR3 is 15 amino acids long. The sequenced part of the CDR3 DNA is TGTGCCAGCAGTGTCTCGGGACAGGGGGCTTACGAG. Translation: CASSVSGQGAYE. The full-length CDR3 reads as CASSVSGQGAYEQYF.

In the case of this clone: The CDR3 goes on 3 residues after the read ends, and that part is filled in from the germline J gene. The chain links TRBV11-1 to TRBJ2-1; perhaps TRBD1 as D (6 bases). The CDR3 runs to 12 residues. Germline V lookup: CDR1 SGHAT, CDR2 FQDESV (reference sequence). V lost 6 bases and J 7 bases, leaving 10 bases between the germline ends. CDR3: CASRFRGNEQFF. CDR3 DNA, as far as it was read: TGTGCCAGCAGGTTCAGGGGAAATGAG.

This clone was seen repeatedly, ten times or more. Read sequence stops 3 residues before the CDR3 end, and the germline J gene provides the missing end. The chain links TRBV18 to TRBJ1-4; tentative D call: TRBD1 (5 bases). Trimming pared 5 bases from V and 6 bases from J, leaving 16 bases between. The CDR3 consists of 15 residues. Germline loops: CDR1 KGHSH, CDR2 LQKENI. CDR3 sequence: CASSSSGSTDEKLFF. CDR3 bases read: TGTGCCAGCTCATCCTCAGGGAGCACGGATGAAAAA.

The table lists this clone with a few counts. From the germline J gene comes the end of the CDR3, since the read stops 3 residues before it. The chain employs TRBV11-3 and TRBJ2-3; weak D call: TRBD1 (7 bases). From germline, CDR1 is SGHNT and CDR2 YENEEA. CDR3 length: 14 residues. V was trimmed by 6 bases and J by 3 bases, leaving 13 bases between them. CDR3 amino acids: CASSSGGLTDTQYF. CDR3 DNA (partial): TGTGCCAGCAGTTCAGGGGGGTTGACAGATACG.

This clone has a count of ten or more. The read comes to an end 3 residues before the CDR3 does, leaving the germline J gene to fill in the end. The V and J genes are TRBV20-1 and TRBJ2-4; 9 positions agree with TRBD2. The CDR3 has 13 residues. Germline V gives CDR1 DFQATT, CDR2 SNEGSKA (reference sequence). Unmatched junction bases numbered 4, after V lost 3 bases and J lost 7 bases. The CDR3 spells CSASRTSDNIQYF. CDR3 DNA (partial): TGCAGTGCTAGCCGGACTAGCGACAACATT.

This clone was counted only a few times. The CDR3 goes on 3 residues after the read ends, and that part is filled in from the germline J gene. The chain recombines TRBV7-6 with TRBJ2-1; maybe TRBD2 (6 bases). Germline CDR1 reads SGHVS; CDR2 reads FNYEAQ. The CDR3 totals 13 residues. Deletions cut 10 bases from V and 4 bases from J, with 14 bases between. The CDR3 region is CATSVAEYNEQFF. CDR3 bases read: TGTGCCACCTCGGTAGCGGAATACAATGAG.

Of note for this clone: Coverage ceases 3 residues before the CDR3 finishes, and the germline J gene fills in the end. The chain links TRBV19 to TRBJ2-7; possibly TRBD1 for D (6 bases). The CDR3 runs 14 residues. The germline gives CDR1 LNHDA, CDR2 SQIVND (reference sequence). The V and J ends lost 5 bases and 1 base respectively, with 12 bases between them. The CDR3: CASSPGHLSYEQYF. The DNA read from the CDR3 is TGTGCCAGTAGTCCGGGACACCTATCCTACGAG.

This clone was observed a handful of times. The read gets to within 3 residues of the CDR3 end, and the germline J gene fills in the rest. The J gene is TRBJ2-7, the V gene TRBV5-1, with 10 bases identical to TRBD2. The CDR3 is 15 amino acids. Unmatched junction bases numbered 3, after V lost 0 bases and J lost 3 bases. Per germline, CDR1 SGHRS and CDR2 YFSETQ. The CDR3 sequence is CASSLEGTSVYEQYF. The sequenced part of the CDR3 DNA is TGCGCCAGCAGCTTGGAGGGGACTAGCGTCTACGAG.

This clone came up many times. The observed sequence ends 3 residues before the CDR3 terminus, with the missing tail filled in from the germline J gene. The chain uses TRBV18 and TRBJ2-7, with D possibly TRBD1 on 6 matching bases. The CDR3 covers 15 residues. Germline CDR1 and CDR2: KGHSH and LQKENI. With 6 bases removed from V and 2 bases from J, the gap between germline ends came to 17 bases. Incomplete CDR3 DNA: TGTGCCAGCTCCCCCCCGGACAGCCAACCCTACGAG. This encodes CASSPPDSQPYE. The full-length CDR3 reads as CASSPPDSQPYEQYF.

This clone was observed at least ten times. Read data end 3 residues before the CDR3 end; the end is taken from the germline J gene. The rearrangement links TRBV7-2 to TRBJ1-6; perhaps TRBD1 as D (5 bases). CDR1 is SGHTA, CDR2 FQGNSA, per germline. V was cut by 3 bases and J by 5 bases, with 8 bases left in between. The CDR3 has 14 residues. The covered CDR3 bases are TGTGCCAGCAGCTTCAGGGCGGATAATTCACCC. As protein: CASSFRADNSP. The CDR3 as a whole reads CASSFRADNSPLHF.

This clone was counted at least ten times. Read data end 3 residues before the CDR3 end; the end is taken from the germline J gene. The chain couples TRBV19 to TRBJ2-1, with D possibly TRBD1 on 6 matching bases. Germline CDR1 and CDR2: LNHDA and SQIVND (reference sequence). This CDR3 has 14 amino acids. Trimming took off 7 bases at V and 8 bases at J, with 18 bases between the two ends. CDR3 region: CASTLGQGRHEQFF. CDR3 DNA, as far as it was read: TGTGCCAGTACTTTGGGTCAGGGGCGTCATGAG.

In this sample, this clone turned up a few times. The CDR3 is cut off 3 residues early in the read; its end comes from the germline J gene. This chain uses TRBV18 with TRBJ2-5, with 9 bases identical to TRBD2. Germline-derived CDR1 and CDR2 are KGHSH and LQKENI. The J segment lost 6 bases and the V segment lost 2 bases, leaving 7 bases of the junction unmatched. This CDR3 is built from 15 residues. The part of the CDR3 DNA that was read is TGTGCCAGCTCACCAGTAGCGGGAGACTCGAAGACC. Its protein product is CASSPVAGDSKT. In full, the CDR3 is CASSPVAGDSKTQYF.

There are many counts of this clone. CDR3 DNA (partial): TGCGCCAGCAGCCCTGGGCAGCTAGCGGTTACAGATACG. It yields the protein CASSPGQLAVTDT. The entire CDR3 sequence reads CASSPGQLAVTDTQYF. The V gene is TRBV5-1, the J gene TRBJ2-3, with 7 nucleotides matching TRBD2. With the read ending 3 residues before the CDR3 end, the germline J gene is used to fill in that end. Losses at the gene ends were 4 bases for V and 3 bases for J; bases not matched to a gene: 11. The CDR3 extends over 16 amino acids. Germline V gene lookup returns CDR1 SGHRS and CDR2 YFSETQ.

This clone was found a few times. The sequence runs out 3 residues before the end of the CDR3; the remainder is reconstructed from the germline J gene. This rearrangement joins TRBV5-6 to TRBJ1-2; 7 bases align to TRBD1. Germline CDR1 reads SGHDT; CDR2 reads YYEEEE. The CDR3 extends over 13 amino acids. The trim removed 3 bases at V and 4 bases at J, leaving 3 bases unmatched. CDR3 in amino acids: CASSSGQVYGYTF. The sequenced CDR3 bases are TGTGCCAGCAGCTCCGGACAGGTCTATGGC.

This clone was seen many times. Partial CDR3 DNA: TGTGCCAGCAGCTTCATACTGTCCACAGATACG. Protein: CASSFILSTDT. The CDR3 reads in full as CASSFILSTDTQYF. J is TRBJ2-3 and V is TRBV7-9; D is unclear. The read ends 3 residues before the CDR3 terminus; that terminus is restored from the germline J gene. The V end lost 3 bases, the J end lost 2 bases, and 9 bases lay between the germline ends. Germline assignment: CDR1 SEHNR and CDR2 FQNEAQ (reference sequence). This CDR3 has 14 amino acids.

For this clone: The sequenced fragment ends 3 residues before the CDR3 boundary, so the rest is inferred from the germline J gene. This chain links TRBV7-7 with TRBJ2-5; D call uncertain. CDR3 length equals 13 residues. Per the germline V gene, CDR1 is SSHAT and CDR2 is FNYEAQ (reference sequence). V shed 5 bases and J shed 1 base, with 8 bases lying between them. The covered CDR3 bases are TGTGCCAGCAGCCAAATGGCCCAAGAGACC. As protein: CASSQMAQET. The whole CDR3 is CASSQMAQETQYF.

The CDR3 protein is CASSEGGEVAGGYEQYF. The covered CDR3 bases are TGTGCCAGCAGTGAAGGGGGTGAAGTAGCGGGAGGGTACGAG. V and J are TRBV2 and TRBJ2-7; TRBD2 matches 11 bases. The read ends 3 residues shy of where the CDR3 ends; the end is completed using the germline J gene. The length of the CDR3 is 17 residues. V shed 1 base and J 4 bases; nucleotides not matched to a gene: 9. The germline V gene has CDR1 SNHLY and CDR2 FYNNEI.

This clone has ten or more counts. The read halts 3 residues ahead of the CDR3 end, with the missing end drawn from the germline J gene. The J gene is TRBJ2-5, the V gene TRBV19; the D gene is possibly TRBD2 (5 bases). The V and J ends lost 4 bases and 5 bases respectively, with 17 bases between them. Germline V gene lookup returns CDR1 LNHDA and CDR2 SQIVND (reference sequence). The CDR3 covers 15 residues. The CDR3: CASSNSGSRKETQYF. CDR3 DNA, as far as it was read: TGTGCCAGTAGTAACAGCGGCTCTAGGAAGGAGACC.

This clone was detected a few times. The observed sequence ends 3 residues before the CDR3 terminus, with the missing tail filled in from the germline J gene. Other DNA sequences in this specimen translate into the identical CDR3. V usage is TRBV30 and J usage is TRBJ2-2; 9 bases agree with TRBD1. CDR1 is GTSNPN, CDR2 SVGIG, per germline (reference sequence). The trim removed 1 base at V and 5 bases at J, leaving 5 bases unmatched. The CDR3 sequence is 15 residues long. This chain's CDR3 is CAWSAGQGFTGELFF. The CDR3 bases that were read are TGTGCCTGGAGTGCCGGACAGGGGTTTACCGGGGAG.

This clone was counted only a few times. Coverage ceases 3 residues before the CDR3 finishes, and the germline J gene fills in the end. The rearrangement links TRBV19 to TRBJ1-2; D might be TRBD1 (5 bases). V lost 5 bases and J 0 bases, leaving 16 bases between the germline ends. The V gene's germline CDR1 is LNHDA and CDR2 SQIVND (reference sequence). The CDR3 consists of 16 residues. The chain's CDR3 is CASSPLGQGANYGYTF. Incomplete CDR3 DNA: TGTGCCAGTAGTCCCCTGGGGCAAGGGGCTAACTATGGC. Drawing the rest from reference TRBV19 and TRBJ1-2, the complete variable domain is DGGITQSPKYLFRKEGQNVTLSCEQNLNHDAMYWYRQDPGQGLRLIYYSQIVNDFQKGDIAEGYSVSREKKESFPLTVTSAQKNPTAFYLCASSPLGQGANYGYTFGSGTRLTVV.

This clone showed up just a few times. The missing CDR3 end, 3 residues past where the read stops, is filled in from the germline J gene. This chain uses TRBV6-2 or TRBV6-3 with TRBJ1-2; tentatively, D is TRBD1 (5 bases). This CDR3 is built from 13 residues. Trimming cost V 7 bases and J 6 bases, with 15 bases left between them. The V gene's germline CDR1 is MNHEY and CDR2 SVGEGT. CDR3 loop: CASTIPGGNGYTF. The sequenced CDR3 bases are TGTGCCAGCACCATACCGGGGGGGAATGGC.

This clone has more than one count but fewer than ten. The CDR3 goes on 3 residues after the read ends, and that part is filled in from the germline J gene. This rearrangement joins TRBV5-1 to TRBJ2-1; D possibly corresponds to TRBD1 (6 bases). The germline V and J ends were trimmed by 3 bases and 4 bases, with 14 bases remaining between them. The CDR3 covers 15 residues. The germline V gene encodes CDR1 SGHRS and CDR2 YFSETQ. CDR3 residues: CASSSLGTPYNEQFF. The DNA read from the CDR3 is TGCGCCAGCAGCTCTCTCGGGACACCGTACAATGAG. The full variable domain, with the rest looked up from reference TRBV5-1 and TRBJ2-1, is KAGVTQTPRYLIKTRGQQVTLSCSPISGHRSVSWYQQTPGQGLQFLFEYFSETQRNKGNFPGRFSGRQFSNSRSEMNVSTLELGDSALYLCASSSLGTPYNEQFFGPGTRLTVL.

This clone occurred a few times. The CDR3 is cut off 3 residues early in the read; its end comes from the germline J gene. The chain links TRBV7-6 to TRBJ2-7; 7 bases match TRBD1. The germline V gene encodes CDR1 SGHVS and CDR2 FNYEAQ. The V and J ends lost 5 bases and 2 bases, in that order; junction bases with no gene match: 3. CDR3 size: 13 residues. Partial CDR3 DNA: TGTGCCAGCAGCAAGGGACAGACCTACGAG. This encodes CASSKGQTYE. The CDR3 as a whole reads CASSKGQTYEQYF. The full variable domain, rest sourced from reference TRBV7-6 and TRBJ2-7, is GAGVSQSPRYKVTKRGQDVALRCDPISGHVSLYWYRQALGQGPEFLTYFNYEAQQDKSGLPNDRFSAERPEGSISTLTIQRTEQRDSAMYRCASSKGQTYEQYFGPGTRLTVT.

Only a few counts were recorded for this clone. One junction end does not reproduce the germline sequence, and a read error may be involved. From the germline J gene comes the end of the CDR3, since the read stops 3 residues before it. This sequence joins TRBV7-7 and TRBJ2-3; D possibly corresponds to TRBD2 (5 bases). Germline CDR1 SSHAT, CDR2 FNYEAQ (reference sequence). The CDR3 runs to 13 residues. This CDR3 is CASSLGLADTQYF. The DNA read from the CDR3 is TGTGCTAGCAGCTTGGGCTTAGCGGATACG.

This clone was seen ten or more times. The read stops 3 residues short of the end of the CDR3; the missing end is completed from the germline J gene. The chain joins TRBV11-3 to TRBJ2-1; D gene unclear. The CDR3 sequence is 12 residues long. In germline, CDR1 is SGHNT, CDR2 YENEEA. The V end was cut by 6 bases, the J end by 7 bases, with 10 bases between. CDR3 in amino acids: CASSKGGNEQFF. The covered CDR3 bases are TGTGCCAGCAGTAAGGGTGGGAATGAG.

This clone was counted between two and nine times. The read halts 3 residues ahead of the CDR3 end, with the missing end drawn from the germline J gene. V usage is TRBV6-2 or TRBV6-3 and J usage is TRBJ1-6, with 10 bases that match TRBD1. The J segment lost 7 bases and the V segment lost 4 bases, leaving 4 bases of the junction unmatched. Germline V gives CDR1 MNHEY, CDR2 SVGEGT. This CDR3 contains 15 residues. CDR3 DNA (partial): TGTGCCAGCAGTTGGACAGGGGGAGGAAATTCACCC. It specifies CASSWTGGGNSP. The full CDR3 reads CASSWTGGGNSPLHF.

This clone occurred a few times. The read stops 3 residues short of the end of the CDR3; the missing end is completed from the germline J gene. The chain couples TRBV2 to TRBJ2-2, with D unclear. CDR3 size: 14 residues. V was shortened by 5 bases and J by 7 bases, with 14 bases between the two germline ends. CDR1 is SNHLY, CDR2 FYNNEI, per germline. The CDR3 DNA, read in part, is TGTGCCAGCAGTAAAGGGCAGGTCATCGGGGAG. Its protein product is CASSKGQVIGE. The full CDR3 is CASSKGQVIGELFF. Looking up the rest from reference TRBV2 and TRBJ2-2 gives the full variable domain: EPEVTQTPSHQVTQMGQEVILRCVPISNHLYFYWYRQILGQKVEFLVSFYNNEISEKSEIFDDQFSVERPDGSNFTLKIRSTKLEDSAMYFCASSKGQVIGELFFGEGSRLTVL.